The following is a TCR beta chain sequence with its context. TCRdb keeps only in-frame clones here, not all; method: immunoSEQ multiplex PCR. The sample yields some 160,000 clones, about 82% seen once. These data originate in a study of blood T cell repertoires in COVID-19. In the study overall: Nucleic acid was either cDNA or gDNA, and it came from T cells, B-cell-depleted T cells, or PBMCs.

The CDR3 spans 16 residues. J lost 0 bases, V lost 3 bases, and 6 bases had no gene match. Germline V CDR1 and CDR2: SEHNR, FQNEAQ (reference sequence). What was sequenced was peripheral blood. J is TRBJ1-1 and V is TRBV7-9, with TRBD1 identical over 8 bases. This clonotype was sampled from an older man with active or convalescent COVID-19. The CDR3 DNA sequence: TGTGCCAGCAGCTTCCCAAAACAGGGGGTGAACACTGAAGCTTTCTTT. It yields the protein CASSFPKQGVNTEAFF.